This TCR beta chain comes out of a study of T cell responses to AZD1222 COVID-19 vaccine. Study-wide findings and caveats: Unmutated variant regions are reportedly the target of nearly half of TCRs that are spike-specific. Baseline seropositivity occurred in only a handful of AZD1222 recipients.

On this clone itself: The antigen is not known.

The CDR3 covers 12 residues. V was trimmed by 3 bases and J by 3 bases, leaving 8 bases between them. The germline V gene has CDR1 GTSNPN and CDR2 SVGIG (reference sequence). Sequenced by immunoSEQ multiplex PCR; TCRdb stores in-frame clones only, minus some. The sample holds 95,000 to 150,000 clones, more than 75% seen once. The specimen comprised peripheral blood, sampled on day 0 of AZD1222 vaccination. The receptor comes from an adult in good health. This sequence joins TRBV30 and TRBJ1-1, with D perhaps TRBD1 (5 bases). This CDR3 reads CAWSRAYTEAFF. The CDR3 coding sequence is TGTGCCTGGAGCAGGGCGTACACTGAAGCTTTCTTT. The entire variable domain, with the rest obtained from reference TRBV30 and TRBJ1-1, is as follows: SQTIHQWPATLVQPVGSPLSLECTVEGTSNPNLYWYRQAAGRGLQLLFYSVGIGQISSEVPQNLSASRPQDRQFILSSKKLLLSDSGFYLCAWSRAYTEAFFGQGTRLTVV.